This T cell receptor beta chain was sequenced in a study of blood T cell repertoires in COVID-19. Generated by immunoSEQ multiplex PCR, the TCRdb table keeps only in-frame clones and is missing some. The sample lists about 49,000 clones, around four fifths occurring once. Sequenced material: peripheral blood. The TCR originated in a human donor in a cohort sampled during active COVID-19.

CDR3 sequence reads: CASSSPGQFVSYNSPLHF. CDR3 DNA sequence: TGTGCCAGCAGTTCTCCGGGACAGTTCGTCTCCTATAATTCACCCCTCCACTTT. The chain uses TRBV6-2 or TRBV6-3 and TRBJ1-6; 7 bases match TRBD1. The germline V gene has CDR1 MNHEY and CDR2 SVGEGT. V was pared by 4 bases and J by 0 bases, with 9 bases of the junction left unmatched. The CDR3 extends over 18 amino acids.